The following is a T cell receptor (beta chain) sequence with its context. Its antigen is currently not known. There are no base qualities to consult, and no much larger clone falls within one base. Read against the paper, the sample's treatment or condition label means: preoperative locoregional IRX-2 cytokine immunotherapy. The samples were obtained from a phase Ib study in which preoperative, locoregional IRX-2 cytokine immunotherapy intended to prime immune responses was tested. Before surgery, IRX-2 was given to the donors, who were patients with early-stage breast cancer. The sample originates from a study of preoperative IRX-2 immunotherapy in early breast cancer (dated by TCRdb to 2018 to 2020). In the germline V gene, CDR1 corresponds to WSHSY and CDR2 to SAAADI. Measured from the cysteine to the phenylalanine, the CDR3 is 14 residues long. The entry retains the CDR3 DNA only, 42 bases that are in frame from base 1. Trimmed from V: 8 bases; trimmed from J: 5 bases; junction bases lacking a gene match: 9.

Receptors were amplified or captured by the immunoSEQ multiplex PCR assay. Entries here come from immuneACCESS through TCRdb and include only in-frame sequences with V and J called. Some clones fail to appear in such tables; in the studies checked, an unresolved V gene covers under half of the shortfall, and the cause of the remainder is unknown. Present in this sample are over 25,000 clones, 75% of which were seen just once. The biggest ten clones account for around 6.5% of the sample. Rearrangement joined TRBV10-2 to TRBJ2-3; TRBD1 matches 8 bases in the middle. Material: lymph node tissue, obtained after IRX-2 immunotherapy. The sequence was collected from a human donor with breast cancer. For the CDR3, the sequence is CASLPGQALDTQYF. The nucleotides are TGCGCCAGCCTCCCGGGACAGGCGTTAGATACGCAGTATTTT.